This TCR beta chain was sequenced for a study of CD8 T cells in Susac syndrome (dated by TCRdb to 2018 to 2020). Describing the broader study: Among the Susac syndrome patients who were sequenced, clinically active disease was present in about six and clinical remission was observed in fewer than 10. At blood withdrawal, Susac syndrome patients were therapy-naive, treated with corticosteroids (with IVIg additionally given to some), or treated with IVIg alone. Whether CD8+ T cell activation and differentiation in Susac syndrome was antigen driven was tested using repertoire sequencing. What the study reported, not specific to this receptor: The TCR sequencing and HLA analysis was acknowledged to have included a relatively small number of individuals. No clonal expansion was detected in the CD4+ T cell repertoire of Susac syndrome patients.

About this clonotype: The specificity of this receptor is unknown. Base qualities were left out, and no much larger clone turns up one base away.

Peripheral blood CD8+ and CD4+ T cells from healthy donors, Susac syndrome patients and multiple sclerosis patients were profiled by high-throughput TCR beta sequencing. Susac syndrome patients met recently defined diagnostic criteria for definite or probable disease. Bulk CD8+ and CD4+ T cells were purified by magnetic negative isolation, whereas CD8+ TEMRA cells were enriched by FACS. Blood was collected in EDTA tubes and processed within 24 hours, with PBMCs isolated through density gradient centrifugation. PBMCs intended for TCR sequencing were cryopreserved in liquid nitrogen and thawed later in a water bath at 37 degrees C. A purity of at least 90% was achieved for sorted or isolated CD4+, CD8+ and CD8+ TEMRA cells. RNA was extracted with the RNeasy kit and about 0.5 to 1 ug was reverse transcribed using random hexamers. The immunoSEQ multiplex PCR assay, covering 54 Vbeta and 13 Jbeta segments, was used to amplify TCR beta CDR3 regions. PCR amplification bias was corrected by using a synthetic template baseline for primer optimization and computational correction. In the original analysis: Reads were annotated to V, D and J genes according to IMGT and were analyzed with immunoSEQ Analyzer, with only productive sequences retained. Clonality was calculated as one minus the Shannon entropy normalized by log2 of the number of productive unique sequences. For each patient and control, public and private clones were evaluated within the 100 most prevalent clones. Clones were defined as Susac-specific when absent from the healthy and MS cohorts, from approximately 970 published viral clones and from other ImmuneACCESS disease sequences. TCRdb passed the public sequencing reads through fastp at Q25 and MiXCR, retaining productive beta sequences. One record per CDR3 amino acid sequence lists the most common genes and DNA. In this record, the V and J calls reflect TCRdb's handling and not the investigators' own analysis. Within this sample are some 190,000 distinct CDR3 sequences, with about 94% of them counted one time only. The top ten constitute under 0.2% of the sample.

Its CDR3 holds 16 amino acids, cysteine through phenylalanine. Left in the record is the CDR3 DNA by itself, 48 bases read in frame from the first base. For CDR1 and CDR2, the germline V gene lists LGHNA and YSLEER. Germline trimming: 1 base from V, 6 bases from J; junction bases outside gene matches: 8. Sequenced material: CD4+ T cells from PBMCs. The receptor was isolated from a human donor with Susac syndrome. The rearranged chain carries TRBV4-3 and TRBJ1-4, with 7 bases aligning to TRBD1. The CDR3 protein: CASSQGHRGGDEKLFF. The sequence in DNA is TGCGCCAGCAGCCAAGGGCACAGGGGAGGCGATGAAAAACTGTTTTTT.